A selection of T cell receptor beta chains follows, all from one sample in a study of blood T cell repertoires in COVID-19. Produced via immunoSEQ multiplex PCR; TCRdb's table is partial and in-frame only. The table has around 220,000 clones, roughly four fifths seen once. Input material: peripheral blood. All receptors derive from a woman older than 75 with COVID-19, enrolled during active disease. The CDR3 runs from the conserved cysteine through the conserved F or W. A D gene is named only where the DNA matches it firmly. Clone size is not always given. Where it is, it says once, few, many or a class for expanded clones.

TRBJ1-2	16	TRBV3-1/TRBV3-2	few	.	CASSKAGESYSYGYTF	TGTGCCAGCAGCAAAGCAGGGGAATCCTATTCCTATGGCTACACCTTC
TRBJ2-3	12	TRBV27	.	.	CASSAGADTQYF	TGTGCCAGTTCGGCAGGCGCAGATACGCAGTATTTT
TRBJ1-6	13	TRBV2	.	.	CASMGGYNSPLHF	TGTGCCAGCATGGGGGGGTATAATTCACCCCTCCACTTT
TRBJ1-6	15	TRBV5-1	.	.	CASSLATLGGSPLHF	TGCGCCAGCAGCTTGGCGACCCTTGGAGGTTCACCCCTCCACTTT
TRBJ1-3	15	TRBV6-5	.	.	CANRENSYSGNTIYF	TGTGCCAATAGGGAGAATAGCTACTCTGGAAACACCATATATTTT
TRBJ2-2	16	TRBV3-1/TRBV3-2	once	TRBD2	CASSQVAGDTTGELFF	TGTGCCAGCAGCCAAGTAGCGGGGGATACCACCGGGGAGCTGTTTTTT
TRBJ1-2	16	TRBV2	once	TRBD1	CASSKIKTGSSYGYTF	TGTGCCAGCAGTAAGATAAAGACAGGGAGCTCCTATGGCTACACCTTC
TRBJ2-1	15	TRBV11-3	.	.	CASSSLAPPLSEQFF	TGTGCCAGCAGCTCCCTAGCGCCCCCCCTCAGTGAGCAGTTCTTC
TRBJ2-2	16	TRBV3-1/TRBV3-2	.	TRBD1	CASSLGQGGSTGELFF	TGTGCCAGCAGCCTGGGACAGGGGGGATCCACCGGGGAGCTGTTTTTT
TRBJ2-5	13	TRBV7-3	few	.	CASSLGERETQYF	TGTGCCAGCAGCTTAGGTGAACGGGAGACCCAGTACTTC
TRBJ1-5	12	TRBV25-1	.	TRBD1	CASKDRGGPQHF	TGTGCCAGCAAGGACAGGGGTGGGCCCCAGCATTTT